The sequence of this T cell receptor beta chain was determined in a study of cytomegalovirus exposure and HLA in healthy donors. When sampled, the donors appeared nominally healthy, though they likely had unrecorded immune exposures. Comment on this clone: Its antigen remains unidentified.

General study points: Some public TCRs appeared in many individuals, while most sequences were rare. The productive fraction for most TCR beta V segments was about 87% or about 30% in an earlier analysis.

The PCR employed 60 Vbeta primers together with 13 Jbeta primers. Clones were sequenced by immunoSEQ multiplex PCR, and TCRdb holds only the in-frame ones, with some missing. The top ten clones hold roughly 2.8% of a sample with some 150,000 clones, 65% to 75% of them seen once. V lost 2 bases to trimming and J lost 1 base; unmatched junction nucleotides: 4. Germline V gives CDR1 SGDLS, CDR2 YYNGEE. This CDR3 is built from 16 residues. The source material was PBMCs. V is TRBV9 and J is TRBJ2-5, with TRBD2 identical over 11 bases. The TCR comes from a man aged 18 to 35 in good health and CMV-seronegative. For the CDR3, the DNA is TGTGCCAGCAGCGTCCAACTAGCGGGGGCCCAAGAGACCCAGTACTTC. Translating it yields CASSVQLAGAQETQYF. The entire variable domain, with the rest obtained from reference TRBV9 and TRBJ2-5, is as follows: DSGVTQTPKHLITATGQRVTLRCSPRSGDLSVYWYQQSLDQGLQFLIQYYNGEERAKGNILERFSAQQFPDLHSELNLSSLELGDSALYFCASSVQLAGAQETQYFGPGTRLLVL.